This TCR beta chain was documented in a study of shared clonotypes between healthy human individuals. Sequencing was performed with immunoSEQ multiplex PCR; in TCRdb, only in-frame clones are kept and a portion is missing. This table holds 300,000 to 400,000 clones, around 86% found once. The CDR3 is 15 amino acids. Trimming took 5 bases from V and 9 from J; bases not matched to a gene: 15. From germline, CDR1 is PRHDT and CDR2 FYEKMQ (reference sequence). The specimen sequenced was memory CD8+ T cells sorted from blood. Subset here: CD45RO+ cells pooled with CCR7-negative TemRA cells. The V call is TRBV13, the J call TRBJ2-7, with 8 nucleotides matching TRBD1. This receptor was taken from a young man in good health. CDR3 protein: CASSEYGQGEVVQYF. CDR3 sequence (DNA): TGTGCCAGCAGCGAATACGGACAGGGAGAGGTTGTGCAGTACTTC. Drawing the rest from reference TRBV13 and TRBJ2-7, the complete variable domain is AAGVIQSPRHLIKEKRETATLKCYPIPRHDTVYWYQQGPGQDPQFLISFYEKMQSDKGSIPDRFSAQQFSDYHSELNMSSLELGDSALYFCASSEYGQGEVVQYFGPGTRLTVT.